The present entry profiles one TCR beta chain with its context. The clone's antigen remains unknown. It has no much larger one-base neighbor in the sample; base qualities were not kept. These data belong to a study of CD8+CD57+ T cells in acquired aplastic anemia (dated by TCRdb to 2016 to 2018). General notes on the study: A mean of approximately 3 ug of DNA, ranging from roughly 0.18 to 30 ug, was extracted from sorted CD4+ and CD8+ cells. Healthy donor samples averaged about 10 million reads for CD4+ and 11 million to 13 million for CD8+ cells.

TCR repertoires of sorted CD4+ and CD8+ blood T cells from severe aplastic anemia patients and healthy subjects were deep-sequenced in the study. Ficoll-Paque density gradient centrifugation was used to isolate peripheral blood mononuclear cells. Before DNA was extracted, CD4+ and CD8+ T cells were sorted using either FACS or magnetic beads. CDR1 and CDR2 are drawn from the germline V gene: MNHNS, SASEGT. From the cysteine through the phenylalanine, the CDR3 covers 12 amino acids. Just CDR3 DNA is preserved here, 36 bases in frame from base 1. Cut back by 6 bases and 7 bases, the V and J ends lie 7 bases apart. Genomic DNA served as template for TCR beta VDJ combination and CDR3 sequence profiling. TCR repertoire sequencing was run on an Illumina HiSeq 2000. Per the source publication's procedure: TRBV/TRBJ rearrangement plots, CDR3 size and DJ length profiles, and Simpson's diversity index were used to evaluate the repertoires. The most abundant DNA sequence in the deep sequencing data was taken as the immunodominant clone. CDR3 amino acid sequences were checked for sharing between subjects and were compared against published repertoires and the VDJdb database. Using fastp at Q25 and MiXCR, TCRdb reprocessed the public reads and kept productive beta chains. Records with the same CDR3 protein are collapsed into one entry carrying the most frequent genes and DNA. TCRdb's processing, not the authors', yielded these V and J calls. Across this sample there are about 64,000 distinct CDR3 sequences, with about 50% seen only once. The biggest ten clones account for roughly 2.5% of the sample.

The paper's findings and limits, for the study overall: Some 30 CD8+ CDR3 sequences were found to be shared between patients and controls, but these sequences appeared to be highly expressed in patients and within the immunodominant clones of the patients. Between patients and healthy controls, no significant difference in CD8+ Simpson's diversity was found (P=0.060).

Material for sequencing was sorted CD4+, CD8+, or CD8+CD57+ T cells (not recorded which) from PBMCs. The origin of this receptor is a human donor in good health, serving as a control. The V and J segments used are TRBV6-1 and TRBJ1-6, with no D gene named confidently. The DNA sequence is as follows: TGTGCCAGCAGCAACCGAAATTCACCCCTCCACTTT. Its protein is CASSNRNSPLHF.